This TCR beta chain was captured by sequencing in a study of blood T cell repertoires in COVID-19. Study-wide background: COVID-19 samples, acute and convalescent, were from the United States, Italy and Spain. In each case, the material was cDNA or gDNA derived from T cells, B-cell-depleted T cells, or PBMCs.

V shed 3 bases, J shed 2 bases, and the junction held 6 bases outside the gene matches. Germline CDR1 and CDR2: SGHRS and YFSETQ. The CDR3 runs 15 residues. Original analysis: Using reference gene primer amplification, nucleated cell counts were estimated. Generated by immunoSEQ multiplex PCR, the TCRdb table keeps only in-frame clones and is missing some. That table furnishes V, J and clone size, whereas the DNA furnished D and trimming. The table records 30,000 to 35,000 clones, roughly four fifths of them present only once. This clone appeared once. The genes are TRBV5-1 and TRBJ2-3; 7 positions match TRBD2. Material for sequencing was peripheral blood. The TCR sequence derives from a man older than 75 with active or convalescent COVID-19. Here the CDR3 reads CASSSGLRNTDTQYF. In DNA, the CDR3 is TGCGCCAGCAGCTCGGGACTACGGAACACAGATACGCAGTATTTT.